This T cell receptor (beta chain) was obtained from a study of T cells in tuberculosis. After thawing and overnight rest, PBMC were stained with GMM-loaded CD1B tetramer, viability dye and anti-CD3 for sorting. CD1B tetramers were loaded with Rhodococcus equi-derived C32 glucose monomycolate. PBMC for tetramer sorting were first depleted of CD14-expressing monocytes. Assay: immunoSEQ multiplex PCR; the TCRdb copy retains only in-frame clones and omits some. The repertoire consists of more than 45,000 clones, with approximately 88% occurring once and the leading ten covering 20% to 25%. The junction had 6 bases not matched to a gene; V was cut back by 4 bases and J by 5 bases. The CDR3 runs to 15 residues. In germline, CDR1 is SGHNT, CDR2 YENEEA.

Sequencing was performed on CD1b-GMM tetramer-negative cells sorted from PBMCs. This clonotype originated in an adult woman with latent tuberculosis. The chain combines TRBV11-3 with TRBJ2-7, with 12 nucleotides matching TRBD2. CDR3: CASSSRLAGVHEQYF. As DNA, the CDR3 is TGTGCCAGCAGCTCGCGACTAGCGGGAGTCCACGAGCAGTACTTC.